Shown below are 30 T cell receptor beta chains from a single sample sequenced in a study of post-analysis software for immune sequencing data. The TCR beta cDNA libraries carried unique molecular identifiers. One entry per CDR3 protein results from TCRdb running MiXCR on the PCR reads. The sample includes over 700,000 distinct CDR3 sequences, 30% of them seen just once. No antigen is known for these receptors. General observations from the study: Patients used a handful of TRBV segments, including TRBV5-6, TRBV5-1 and TRBV20-1, more often than controls.

The source material was blood. These receptors came from a girl aged 5-17 years with multiple sclerosis.

The chain links TRBV20-1 to TRBJ1-4; 8 bases are a match to TRBD1. The CDR3 covers 14 residues. With V trimmed by 5 bases and J by 4 bases, 6 bases remained unmatched. The germline CDR1 and CDR2 sequences are DFQATT and SNEGSKA (reference sequence). In DNA, the CDR3 is TGCAGTGCTCCATTACAGGGGGGTAATGAAAAACTGTTTTTT. It encodes CSAPLQGGNEKLFF.

The V call is TRBV20-1, the J call TRBJ1-2; TRBD1 agrees at 8 bases. This CDR3 spans 12 amino acids. The germline gives CDR1 DFQATT, CDR2 SNEGSKA (reference sequence). The V gene end was trimmed by 6 bases and the J gene end by 7 bases; junction bases not matched to a gene: 7. The CDR3 reads CSARGQDAGYTF. CDR3 in DNA: TGCAGTGCCAGGGGACAGGACGCTGGCTACACCTTC.

This clonotype was detected a few times. This chain joins TRBV5-1 and TRBJ1-1, with D perhaps matching TRBD1 (5 bases). V gave up 0 bases and J gave up 6 bases, with 9 bases separating them. Germline V CDR1 and CDR2: SGHRS, YFSETQ. The CDR3 is 13 residues long. The CDR3 protein is CASSLDPGPEAFF. For the CDR3, the DNA is TGCGCCAGCAGCTTGGATCCAGGGCCTGAAGCTTTCTTT.

There are a few counts of this clonotype. The V call is TRBV9, the J call TRBJ2-5; 10 bases map to TRBD1. CDR3 length: 15 residues. CDR1 is SGDLS, CDR2 YYNGEE, per germline. V shed 0 bases, J shed 3 bases, and the junction held 2 bases outside the gene matches. The CDR3 DNA follows: TGTGCCAGCAGCGTAGGTGGGACAGGGGAAGAGACCCAGTACTTC. Residues: CASSVGGTGEETQYF.

The chain has TRBV20-1 and TRBJ2-1; 10 bases are a match to TRBD1. V was clipped by 0 bases and J by 5 bases; unmatched bases: 7. Germline V gives CDR1 DFQATT, CDR2 SNEGSKA (reference sequence). The CDR3 totals 16 residues. In DNA form, the CDR3 reads TGCAGTGCTAGAGATTGGAGGACAGGGGGGAACAATGAGCAGTTCTTC. Encoded protein: CSARDWRTGGNNEQFF.

This clonotype was detected only a few times. The V and J genes are TRBV7-9 and TRBJ2-7, with 10 bases that match TRBD2. V was pared by 1 base and J by 3 bases, with 3 bases of the junction left unmatched. The CDR3 length is 15 residues. Germline-derived CDR1 and CDR2 are SEHNR and FQNEAQ (reference sequence). CDR3 residues: CASSLVAGGRYEQYF. The CDR3 DNA follows: TGTGCCAGCAGCTTAGTAGCGGGAGGTCGCTACGAGCAGTACTTC.

The chain uses TRBV19 and TRBJ2-1; 8 positions match TRBD2. The J segment lost 5 bases and the V segment lost 4 bases, leaving 4 bases of the junction unmatched. The germline V gene has CDR1 LNHDA and CDR2 SQIVND (reference sequence). The CDR3 totals 14 residues. The CDR3 region has the DNA TGTGCCAGTAGTAGCTTAGCGGGGAACAATGAGCAGTTCTTC. Its protein product is CASSSLAGNNEQFF.

About this clonotype: An end of the junction does not agree with germline; a read error may underlie this. This chain uses TRBV7-9 with TRBJ2-5; 8 bases line up with TRBD1. This CDR3 is 14 amino acids long. Germline values: CDR1 SEHNR, CDR2 FQNEAQ (reference sequence). The CDR3 coding sequence is TGTGCCAACAGCTTTAGAACAGGGGGAGAGACCCAGTACTTC. This encodes CANSFRTGGETQYF.

V and J are TRBV20-1 and TRBJ1-5, with D tentatively TRBD1 (5 bases). This CDR3 is 17 amino acids long. V was pared by 6 bases and J by 1 base, with 22 bases between. The germline CDR1 and CDR2 sequences are DFQATT and SNEGSKA (reference sequence). The CDR3 sequence is CSATPLGREGSNQPQHF. CDR3 in DNA: TGCAGTGCAACTCCCCTGGGCAGGGAGGGAAGCAATCAGCCCCAGCATTTT.

This clonotype was found a few times. The chain carries TRBV20-1 and TRBJ2-4; the D gene is possibly TRBD1 (6 bases). The DNA end favors TRBJ2-7, so the J call may be wrong. The CDR3 covers 14 residues. The germline CDR1 and CDR2 sequences are DFQATT and SNEGSKA (reference sequence). The CDR3 here is CSASRGRGPSEQYF. The CDR3 DNA is TGCAGTGCTAGTCGCGGCAGGGGCCCATCCGAGCAGTACTTC.

The rearrangement joins TRBV20-1 to TRBJ2-5; the D is unclear. The assigned J gene may be wrong: the sequence end matches TRBJ2-7 better. Germline V gene data show CDR1 as DFQATT and CDR2 as SNEGSKA (reference sequence). The CDR3 totals 13 residues. The CDR3 spells CSAREVVGGEQYF. The CDR3 nucleotides read TGCAGTGCTAGAGAAGTCGTGGGCGGCGAGCAGTACTTC.

The V call is TRBV20-1, the J call TRBJ2-5; 9 nucleotides match TRBD1. The end of the DNA aligns better with TRBJ2-7, so the J call may be wrong. Germline V lookup: CDR1 DFQATT, CDR2 SNEGSKA (reference sequence). CDR3 length: 14 residues. In DNA, the CDR3 is TGCAGTGCCGAAGGGGACAGGGAACCCTACGAGCAGTACTTC. Translating it yields CSAEGDREPYEQYF.

This chain uses TRBV12-3 or TRBV12-4 with TRBJ2-3; D may be TRBD2 (5 bases). The CDR3 has 16 residues. V shed 1 base and J shed 2 bases, with 13 bases lying between them. The CDR3 protein is CASSLDAGVDTDTQYF. CDR3 bases: TGTGCCAGCAGTTTAGACGCCGGGGTGGACACAGATACGCAGTATTTT.

The V and J genes are TRBV20-1 and TRBJ2-5; 8 nucleotides agree with TRBD2. Gene TRBJ2-7 matches the end of the DNA better, so the J call may be wrong. The CDR3 spans 14 residues. Germline V gives CDR1 DFQATT, CDR2 SNEGSKA (reference sequence). The CDR3 sequence: CSPRGTRGFDEQYF. CDR3 in DNA: TGCAGTCCAAGGGGGACTAGGGGCTTTGACGAGCAGTACTTC.

The chain recombines TRBV7-2 with TRBJ2-3; a weak D match, TRBD2 (6 bases). This CDR3 comprises 14 residues. Trimming removed 0 bases from V and 6 bases from J, with 10 bases in between. From germline, CDR1 is SGHTA and CDR2 FQGNSA. CDR3 loop: CASSLAQTSDTQYF. In DNA, the CDR3 is TGTGCCAGCAGCTTAGCGCAGACTAGTGATACGCAGTATTTT.

With regard to this clonotype: A read error may produce the germline difference seen at one junction end. This chain links TRBV14 with TRBJ2-7, with 7 positions matching TRBD2. CDR1 and CDR2 (germline): SGHDN, FVKESK. The CDR3 contains 13 residues. The CDR3 reads CVSSQLTGGEQYF. As DNA, the CDR3 is TGTGTCAGCAGCCAGTTGACGGGAGGCGAGCAGTACTTC. The full variable domain, rest sourced from reference TRBV14 and TRBJ2-7, is EAGVTQFPSHSVIEKGQTVTLRCDPISGHDNLYWYRRVMGKEIKFLLHFVKESKQDESGMPNNRFLAERTGGTYSTLKVQPAELEDSGVYFCVSSQLTGGEQYFGPGTRLTVT.

This clonotype occurred a few times. The gene calls are TRBV28 and TRBJ1-2; TRBD1 agrees at 7 bases. The CDR3 is 15 residues long. Looked up from germline, CDR1 is MDHEN and CDR2 is SYDVKM. Unmatched junction bases numbered 8, after V lost 6 bases and J lost 1 base. The CDR3 region has the DNA TGTGCCAGCAGAGAGGGACAGTCCCTTAACTATGGCTACACCTTC. Translation gives CASREGQSLNYGYTF.

This clonotype appeared a few times. The rearrangement uses TRBV10-3 and TRBJ1-5; maybe TRBD1 (5 bases). Per germline, CDR1 ENHRY and CDR2 SYGVKD. The CDR3 covers 14 residues. Trimming took off 6 bases at V and 0 bases at J, with 9 bases between the two ends. The DNA of the CDR3 is TGTGCCATCAGGGGGCCCGATAGCAATCAGCCCCAGCATTTT. As protein: CAIRGPDSNQPQHF.

This clonotype has only a few counts. The chain uses TRBV9 and TRBJ2-5; tentative D call: TRBD1 (5 bases). Germline V CDR1 and CDR2: SGDLS, YYNGEE. The V end was cut by 3 bases, the J end by 0 bases, with 9 bases between. The CDR3 has 14 amino acids. CDR3 sequence: CASSGQQYQETQYF. DNA for the CDR3: TGTGCCAGCAGCGGACAGCAATACCAAGAGACCCAGTACTTC.

This clonotype was observed a handful of times. The chain uses TRBV29-1 and TRBJ2-3; TRBD1 matches at 8 bases. Germline values: CDR1 SQVTM, CDR2 ANQGSEA. After removal of 3 bases from V and 0 bases from J, the junction contained 8 bases not matched to a gene. The CDR3 runs 16 residues. The CDR3 is CSVEQGAIPSTDTQYF. The CDR3 bases are TGCAGCGTTGAGCAGGGGGCTATTCCTAGCACAGATACGCAGTATTTT.

The chain joins TRBV20-1 to TRBJ1-5; no firm D call. Germline-derived CDR1 and CDR2 are DFQATT and SNEGSKA (reference sequence). The CDR3 totals 12 residues. V shed 5 bases and J shed 1 base, with 6 bases lying between them. CDR3 coding DNA: TGCAGTGCTCGGTTGAGCAATCAGCCCCAGCATTTT. Amino acid sequence: CSARLSNQPQHF.

This clonotype has ten or more counts. This chain uses TRBV20-1 with TRBJ2-1; no clear D. CDR1 is DFQATT, CDR2 SNEGSKA, per germline (reference sequence). CDR3 length: 15 residues. V was shortened by 0 bases and J by 0 bases, with 9 bases between the two germline ends. The CDR3 DNA reads TGCAGTGCTAGAGATGGTACGAGCTCCTACAATGAGCAGTTCTTC. Translation gives CSARDGTSSYNEQFF.

This clonotype was seen at least ten times. The chain is built from TRBV27 and TRBJ1-5; D perhaps matches TRBD1 (5 bases). V shed 2 bases and J shed 4 bases, with 9 bases lying between them. Per germline, CDR1 MNHEY and CDR2 SMNVEV (reference sequence). The CDR3 has 14 amino acids. CDR3 coding DNA: TGTGCCAGCAGTTTACTGGGGGGGAATCAGCCCCAGCATTTT. Encoded protein: CASSLLGGNQPQHF.

This clonotype was observed at least ten times. CDR3 nucleotides: TGCGCCAGCAGCCAAGATCTGGTAGCGGGAGGGTACAATGAGCAGTTCTTC. Its protein product is CASSQDLVAGGYNEQFF. The chain employs TRBV4-3 and TRBJ2-1; 11 nucleotides line up with TRBD2. The CDR3 runs 17 residues. Trimming removed 0 bases from V and 4 bases from J; junction bases left unmatched: 5. Germline assignment: CDR1 LGHNA and CDR2 YSLEER.

The V call is TRBV18, the J call TRBJ2-7; no definite D call. The germline gives CDR1 KGHSH, CDR2 LQKENI. V was trimmed by 1 base and J by 2 bases, leaving 9 bases between them. The CDR3 totals 14 residues. CDR3 DNA: TGTGCCAGCTCACCACTTTCACCGCCCTACGAGCAGTACTTC. Translated: CASSPLSPPYEQYF. Full variable domain (outside the CDR3, taken from reference TRBV18 and TRBJ2-7): NAGVMQNPRHLVRRRGQEARLRCSPMKGHSHVYWYRQLPEEGLKFMVYLQKENIIDESGMPKERFSAEFPKEGPSILRIQQVVRGDSAAYFCASSPLSPPYEQYFGPGTRLTVT.

This clonotype showed up just once. The chain combines TRBV2 with TRBJ2-5; no clear D gene. Germline V gene sequence: CDR1 SNHLY, CDR2 FYNNEI. The CDR3 is made up of 12 amino acids. V was trimmed by 2 bases and J by 7 bases, leaving 8 bases between them. CDR3 protein: CASSESSRTQYF. CDR3 nucleotides: TGTGCCAGCAGTGAAAGTAGCCGGACCCAGTACTTC.

This clonotype was detected a few times. This rearrangement joins TRBV6-5 to TRBJ1-5, with 8 bases identical to TRBD1. From germline, CDR1 is MNHEY and CDR2 SVGAGI. V was clipped by 6 bases and J by 4 bases; unmatched bases: 5. The CDR3 covers 14 residues. CDR3 sequence reads: CASRRRTGNQPQHF. DNA of the CDR3: TGTGCCAGCAGGCGCCGGACAGGGAATCAGCCCCAGCATTTT.

This clonotype was observed a handful of times. The rearrangement links TRBV10-3 to TRBJ1-4; 7 nucleotides match TRBD1. This CDR3 has 13 amino acids. Germline-derived CDR1 and CDR2 are ENHRY and SYGVKD. After removal of 6 bases from V and 6 bases from J, the junction contained 4 bases not matched to a gene. CDR3 sequence reads: CAIRGGRDEKLFF. CDR3 coding DNA: TGTGCCATCAGAGGGGGCAGGGATGAAAAACTGTTTTTT.

The chain employs TRBV7-9 and TRBJ2-7; D could derive from TRBD1 or TRBD2 (5 bases each). Germline CDR1 is SEHNR and CDR2 is FQNEAQ (reference sequence). This CDR3 contains 15 residues. With 4 bases removed from V and 2 bases from J, the gap between germline ends came to 15 bases. The CDR3: CASSSPSGLAYEQYF. The DNA for the CDR3 is TGTGCCAGCAGCTCCCCGTCGGGGCTCGCCTACGAGCAGTACTTC. Together with reference TRBV7-9 and TRBJ2-7, the CDR3 gives the full variable domain: DTGVSQNPRHKITKRGQNVTFRCDPISEHNRLYWYRQTLGQGPEFLTYFQNEAQLEKSRLLSDRFSAERPKGSFSTLEIQRTEQGDSAMYLCASSSPSGLAYEQYFGPGTRLTVT.

V gene TRBV29-1 combines with J gene TRBJ2-5; 10 nucleotides match TRBD2. Germline loops: CDR1 SQVTM, CDR2 ANQGSEA. V was pared by 4 bases and J by 11 bases, with 10 bases of the junction left unmatched. CDR3 size: 13 residues. The CDR3 loop reads CSVVPSGSYGQYF. CDR3 nucleotides: TGCAGCGTTGTTCCTAGCGGGAGTTACGGGCAGTACTTC.